This TCR beta chain appears in the sequencing data of a study of shared clonotypes between healthy human individuals (dated by TCRdb to 2020 to 2022). Regarding the complete study: A couple of women and three men aged 18 to 49 years were included in the cohort. Per donor, three plates each were used for CD4 naive and CD4 memory, two for CD8 naive, and one for CD8 memory. Different laboratories and diverse techniques were used to prepare libraries and sequence TCR repertoires, to increase sequencing depth and limit assay-specific biases. Each donor's leukapheresis produced roughly between about 0.8 and 8.9 billion PBMCs. The study deeply sequenced blood TCR repertoires of five healthy adults to estimate repertoire size and the extent of clonotype sharing between individuals. Overall study outcomes, separate from this receptor: Based on pairwise subsampling, the degree of clonotype sharing among donors was expected to be affected by sequencing depth. Incomplete sequencing was indicated by rarefaction of sorted-subset datasets, despite the large sequencing depth. When a handful of donors were compared, the shared fraction of clonotypes was about 5.5% for naive CD4, around 4% for naive CD8, more than 2% for memory CD4, and 0.4% for memory CD8. The genetic and exposure-history diversity represented was limited by the small number of donors. Estimated clonotype richness was generally larger for naive than for memory subsets. Higher generation probabilities were observed for clonotypes shared by all four sorted-subset donors than for non-shared clonotypes. Sampling was restricted to blood, and TCR repertoires in tissues likely differ from the TCR repertoires found in blood.

Using the deep immunoSEQ assay, TCR CDR3 regions were amplified from genomic DNA by multiplex PCR. For each cell subset, the extracted genomic DNA was distributed evenly across all wells of several immunoSEQ 96-well plates, and each plate served as one replicate. Each replicate PCR for sorted subsets received 200 ng genomic DNA, equal to around 32,000 T cell genomes. The purified libraries were quantified using a Qubit 3.0 fluorometer, sized with a Bioanalyzer 2100, and then quantified again using the KAPA Library Quantification kit. Every immunoSEQ 96-well plate was sequenced on a separate single-read 150-cycle Illumina NextSeq 550 flow cell. On the authors' methods: The immunoSEQ output contained only junctional sequences without quality scores, so filtering could not match that applied to full-length reads. To assign V/J genes and CDR3, sequences were annotated against IMGT germline references using PyIR, a Python wrapper for IgBLAST v1.9. Any read was removed if the V/J assignment was weak (E-value above 1e-6), the CDR3 was missing, or the read contained stop codons, out-of-frame junctions, or ambiguous translated residues. A V3J clonotype was defined by an identical inferred V gene, J gene, and CDR3 amino acid sequence. Percentage overlap between repertoires was computed as shared unique clonotypes divided by the size of the smaller repertoire. Three approaches were used to assess repertoire richness: RTK rarefaction, the Chao1 estimator, and Recon v2.1 estimates of unobserved clonotypes. OLGA was used to compute generation probabilities for all TCRbeta clonotypes that the gDNA method yielded from several donors. TCRdb retrieved this table from immuneACCESS and kept in-frame rearrangements only. Not all clones are present; in checked studies, unresolved V genes account for under half, and no reason is known for the remainder. V and J calls plus clone size are reproduced from that table; the DNA served to infer D and trimming. The sample records around 700,000 clones, approximately 90% of which are singletons. The ten largest clones take up 20% to 25% of the sample.

Of note for this clone: Its binding antigen is unknown. Qualities for individual bases were not recorded, and no much larger clone is one base off.

The CDR3 contains 15 residues, cysteine and phenylalanine counted. Only CDR3 DNA is held: 45 bases, read in frame from base 1. V was cut back by 3 bases and J by 3 bases, leaving a gap of 12 bases between them. The germline V gene sets CDR1 to MGHDK and CDR2 to SYGVNS. For the CD8 naive samples, CD45RO-negative cells were positively selected for CCR7, yielding a CD45RA+CCR7+ population from which TemRA cells were excluded. Healthy HIV-negative adults with no recently reported acute infections or vaccinations were included as donors. Only Caucasian adults living in Nashville, Tennessee, USA were represented among the donors. Blood was collected by leukapheresis, and PBMCs were isolated by Ficoll-Histopaque density gradient centrifugation and then cryopreserved in liquid nitrogen vapor phase. Analytical flow cytometry was used to check the purity and quantity of each magnetically sorted T cell population. Genomic DNA was isolated from every sorted fraction and measured by UV absorbance on a Nanodrop 2000c.

Rearrangement joined TRBV25-1 to TRBJ2-1; the D gene remains uncertain. Sequenced input: naive CD8+ T cells sorted from blood. The cell subset or site label corresponds to: CD45RA+CCR7+. This TCR came from a man in his thirties or forties in good health. The nucleotides read TGTGCCAGCAGTGAGTATGCAGCGAACTACAATGAGCAGTTCTTC. Its protein product is CASSEYAANYNEQFF.